Reported below is one TCR beta chain. TCRdb's copy holds only in-frame clones and misses some; the assay was immunoSEQ multiplex PCR. The repertoire holds approximately 33,000 clones, with 75% to 90% as singletons. The entry originates in a study of monozygotic twins with cystic fibrosis. Looking at the study overall: With around 14 PCR cycles, barcoded libraries came from around 3 micrograms of fragmented DNA.

V gave up 1 base and J gave up 4 bases; unmatched junction bases: 7. Germline V gives CDR1 SGDLS, CDR2 YYNGEE. The CDR3 contains 16 residues. The chain links TRBV9 to TRBJ2-3; 9 bases are a match to TRBD2. Sequencing was performed on blood. The receptor comes from a girl aged 2 to 9 with cystic fibrosis. The CDR3 here is CASSVKRLAASDTQYF. The CDR3 nucleotides read TGTGCCAGCAGCGTAAAGAGACTAGCGGCTTCAGATACGCAGTATTTT. Full variable domain (remainder filled in from reference TRBV9 and TRBJ2-3): DSGVTQTPKHLITATGQRVTLRCSPRSGDLSVYWYQQSLDQGLQFLIQYYNGEERAKGNILERFSAQQFPDLHSELNLSSLELGDSALYFCASSVKRLAASDTQYFGPGTRLTVL.